Given below is one T cell receptor beta chain in context. The sample is drawn from a study of monozygotic twins with inflammatory bowel disease. The CDR3 has 21 residues. Per the germline V gene, CDR1 is MNHEY and CDR2 is SVGEGT. TCRdb re-called the 5' RACE reads and catalogs CDR3 proteins one per entry, DNA excluded. This sample's table has approximately 390,000 distinct CDR3 sequences. This clonotype originated in a human donor with ulcerative colitis or Crohn's disease, or a healthy co-twin of an affected twin (not recorded which). This chain links TRBV6-2 or TRBV6-3 with TRBJ1-1; as DNA is missing, the TRBD1 call by TCRdb cannot be tested. Material: blood. The CDR3 loop is CASSYSPSGTGGVGVNTEAFF.